The entry below gives a single T cell receptor (beta chain) sequence along with its context. Its target is unknown. It was with a sample-barcoded 5' primer and a J-beta primer mix that a second PCR of about 6 to 12 cycles was run. Every cDNA was tagged by a template-switch adaptor with 12 random nucleotides. TCRdb re-derived calls from the 5' RACE reads in MiXCR, one entry per CDR3 protein. The sample lists over a million distinct CDR3 sequences, 42% occurring once. All donors came from Russia, were Caucasian and healthy, and spanned ages about 6 to 90. No fewer than 6 micrograms of total RNA were isolated from every sample. This specimen belongs to a study of blood T cells in healthy people across ages. Study-wide results and limits: Getting older went along with TCR beta diversity per million T cells dropping roughly linearly.

This sequence originates from a woman aged 18-29 years in good health. The sequenced material came from blood.

The CDR3 region has the DNA TGTGCCAGCCTAAGGGACAGAAACAATGAGCAGTTCTTC. It translates to CASLRDRNNEQFF. The V and J genes are TRBV7-9 and TRBJ2-1; 7 bases align to TRBD1. This CDR3 contains 13 residues. The J segment lost 5 bases and the V segment lost 8 bases, leaving 6 bases of the junction unmatched. CDR1 SEHNR and CDR2 FQNEAQ come from the germline V gene (reference sequence).